These 19 T cell receptor beta chains came from one sample sequenced in a study of blood T cell repertoires in COVID-19. Sequenced by immunoSEQ multiplex PCR; TCRdb stores in-frame clones only, minus some. The sample contains approximately 300,000 clones, 89% of which appear only once. The sample was PBMCs or T cells enriched from blood (not recorded which). The receptors were gathered from a man aged 55 to 70 who had recovered from COVID-19.

J is TRBJ2-1 and V is TRBV27; D ambiguous. The CDR3 consists of 15 residues. The V and J ends lost 5 bases and 7 bases respectively, with 18 bases between them. The germline gives CDR1 MNHEY, CDR2 SMNVEV (reference sequence). CDR3 in amino acids: CASSQYGAAGNEQFF. The CDR3 DNA reads as TGTGCCAGCAGTCAATACGGCGCGGCTGGGAATGAGCAGTTCTTC.

This clone has a handful of counts. This chain links TRBV24-1 with TRBJ2-1, with D maybe TRBD1 (5 bases). The germline CDR1 and CDR2 sequences are KGHDR and SFDVKD. The V and J ends lost 5 bases and 4 bases respectively, with 20 bases between them. The CDR3 runs to 17 residues. For the CDR3, the DNA is TGTGCCACCAGTGTGATCAGGGAAGAGCCCCTGTACAATGAGCAGTTCTTC. Translating gives CATSVIREEPLYNEQFF.

Here the CDR3 DNA reads TGTGCCAGCAGCCAAGTCACCCAGGGGCCCCAGCATTTT. This codes for CASSQVTQGPQHF. The chain combines TRBV4-2 with TRBJ1-5; D might be TRBD1 (5 bases). Deletions cut 1 base from V and 9 bases from J, with 10 bases between. Germline lookup yields CDR1 LGHNA and CDR2 YNFKEQ. The CDR3 has 13 amino acids.

With regard to this clone: This CDR3 is also generated by other DNA sequences in the sample. Here the CDR3 DNA reads TGTGCCAGCACTCGGGACAGGGGAAATCAGCCCCAGCATTTT. Its translation is CASTRDRGNQPQHF. The J gene is TRBJ1-5, the V gene TRBV2; 10 bases match TRBD1. This CDR3 is 14 amino acids long. The junction had 4 bases not matched to a gene; V was cut back by 7 bases and J by 4 bases. Germline V lookup: CDR1 SNHLY, CDR2 FYNNEI.

The chain couples TRBV13 to TRBJ2-3; TRBD1 agrees at 9 bases. J gave up 1 base and V 2 bases, and 13 bases lay outside the gene matches. The CDR3 consists of 19 residues. From germline, CDR1 is PRHDT and CDR2 FYEKMQ (reference sequence). The CDR3: CASSLKGQGRQSGTDTQYF. CDR3 DNA sequence: TGTGCCAGCAGCTTAAAGGGACAGGGCCGGCAATCGGGCACAGATACGCAGTATTTT.

The chain has TRBV6-2 or TRBV6-3 and TRBJ2-7; 8 nucleotides align to TRBD1. CDR1 is MNHEY and CDR2 is SVGEGT in the germline V gene. The CDR3 is 15 residues long. V dropped 0 bases and J dropped 4; count of bases not matched to a gene: 5. CDR3 DNA: TGTGCCAGCAGTTACTCCGCAGGGGGCCCATACGAGCAGTACTTC. This codes for CASSYSAGGPYEQYF.

This clone occurred once. V is TRBV12-5 and J is TRBJ2-1; perhaps TRBD1 as D (5 bases). V lost 1 base to trimming and J lost 2 bases, with 9 bases between them. The length of the CDR3 is 15 residues. CDR1 is LGHNT and CDR2 is FRNRAP in the germline V gene. CDR3 protein: CASGLGRVPYNEQFF. CDR3 in DNA: TGTGCTAGTGGTTTGGGCAGGGTTCCCTACAATGAGCAGTTCTTC.

This clone showed up just once. The V and J genes are TRBV18 and TRBJ1-4; D is unresolved. The CDR3 totals 16 residues. In germline, CDR1 is KGHSH, CDR2 LQKENI. V was trimmed by 3 bases and J by 0 bases, leaving 11 bases between them. The CDR3: CASSPSRDSTNEKLFF. CDR3 DNA: TGTGCCAGCTCACCTAGCCGGGATTCAACTAATGAAAAACTGTTTTTT.

The chain recombines TRBV29-1 with TRBJ2-1, with 15 positions matching TRBD2. Germline V gives CDR1 SQVTM, CDR2 ANQGSEA. Losses at the gene ends were 7 bases for V and 3 bases for J; bases not matched to a gene: 4. The length of the CDR3 is 15 residues. The CDR3 nucleotides read TGCAGCGGGGGACTAGCGGGAGGAGTCTACAATGAGCAGTTCTTC. Protein sequence: CSGGLAGGVYNEQFF.

This clone came up once. The rearrangement uses TRBV5-6 and TRBJ2-7; 8 bases are a match to TRBD1. The J segment lost 2 bases and the V segment lost 4 bases, leaving 8 bases of the junction unmatched. The CDR3 extends over 15 amino acids. Germline lookup yields CDR1 SGHDT and CDR2 YYEEEE. CDR3 amino acids: CASSTLGTGAYEQYF. As DNA, the CDR3 is TGTGCCAGCAGCACCCTCGGGACAGGAGCCTACGAGCAGTACTTC.

As to this clone: The sample contains more than one DNA sequence encoding this CDR3. The chain joins TRBV19 to TRBJ1-5, with a possible D match to TRBD1 (6 bases). The CDR3 length is 14 residues. Germline CDR1 reads LNHDA; CDR2 reads SQIVND (reference sequence). V lost 3 bases, J lost 4 bases, and 10 bases lay in between. Here the CDR3 DNA reads TGTGCCAGTAGTATCGACAGGTCTAATCAGCCCCAGCATTTT. Residues: CASSIDRSNQPQHF.

This chain connects TRBV2 to TRBJ1-2; 9 positions agree with TRBD1. With V trimmed by 6 bases and J by 4 bases, 6 bases remained unmatched. Germline CDR1 SNHLY, CDR2 FYNNEI. This CDR3 is built from 14 residues. CDR3 DNA sequence: TGTGCCAGCAGGGGGGACAGGGACGCCTATGGCTACACCTTC. This codes for CASRGDRDAYGYTF. The whole variable domain, filled in from reference TRBV2 and TRBJ1-2, reads EPEVTQTPSHQVTQMGQEVILRCVPISNHLYFYWYRQILGQKVEFLVSFYNNEISEKSEIFDDQFSVERPDGSNFTLKIRSTKLEDSAMYFCASRGDRDAYGYTFGSGTRLTVV.

The chain has TRBV5-4 and TRBJ2-1; TRBD2 aligns across 8 bases. This CDR3 comprises 16 residues. Trimming cost V 2 bases and J 4 bases; bases outside gene matches: 8. Germline assignment: CDR1 SGHNT and CDR2 YYREEE (reference sequence). The CDR3 DNA sequence: TGTGCCAGCAGCTTCCTTTCTACTAGCGGTTACAATGAGCAGTTCTTC. Protein product: CASSFLSTSGYNEQFF.

In DNA form, the CDR3 reads TGTGCCAGCAGCCCTGAGCAAATTACGAATTCACCCCTCCACTTT. Protein: CASSPEQITNSPLHF. The genes are TRBV9 and TRBJ1-6; no clear D gene. The germline gives CDR1 SGDLS, CDR2 YYNGEE. CDR3 length: 15 amino acids. The V end lost 4 bases, the J end lost 7 bases, and 15 bases lay between the germline ends.

Regarding this clone: The sample contains more than one DNA sequence encoding this CDR3. The CDR3 is CASSLTVQETQYF. CDR3 coding DNA: TGCGCCAGCAGCCTAACCGTGCAAGAGACCCAGTACTTC. The V and J genes are TRBV5-1 and TRBJ2-5; D remains unclear. The CDR3 is made up of 13 amino acids. Germline V CDR1 and CDR2: SGHRS, YFSETQ. V shed 4 bases and J shed 2 bases, with 9 bases lying between them. The whole variable domain, remainder taken from reference TRBV5-1 and TRBJ2-5, is KAGVTQTPRYLIKTRGQQVTLSCSPISGHRSVSWYQQTPGQGLQFLFEYFSETQRNKGNFPGRFSGRQFSNSRSEMNVSTLELGDSALYLCASSLTVQETQYFGPGTRLLVL.

This sequence joins TRBV28 and TRBJ2-1, with 10 bases that match TRBD2. This CDR3 comprises 20 residues. With 3 bases clipped from V and 6 bases from J, the junction kept 20 bases outside the gene matches. From germline, CDR1 is MDHEN and CDR2 SYDVKM. The CDR3 here is CASSLGTEREGRVLTNEQFF. The CDR3 DNA follows: TGTGCCAGCAGTTTGGGTACGGAGCGGGAGGGCCGGGTTTTGACCAATGAGCAGTTCTTC.

The chain combines TRBV7-6 with TRBJ2-7; perhaps TRBD2 as D (5 bases). Germline V lookup: CDR1 SGHVS, CDR2 FNYEAQ. V was trimmed by 1 base and J by 2 bases, leaving 12 bases between them. This CDR3 spans 15 amino acids. CDR3 sequence reads: CASSLEPSTTYEQYF. The CDR3, as DNA: TGTGCCAGCAGCTTAGAGCCTAGCACAACCTACGAGCAGTACTTC.

J is TRBJ2-3 and V is TRBV11-2, with a possible D match to TRBD2 (5 bases). Germline V gene data show CDR1 as SGHAT and CDR2 as FQNNGV. This CDR3 contains 15 residues. With 3 bases removed from V and 1 base from J, the gap between germline ends came to 11 bases. The CDR3 DNA sequence: TGTGCCAGCAGCTTCCAAAGCGGCCGCACAGATACGCAGTATTTT. Its translation is CASSFQSGRTDTQYF.

This clone occurred once. The chain couples TRBV19 to TRBJ2-3; 13 bases are a match to TRBD2. The trim removed 4 bases at V and 4 bases at J, leaving 8 bases unmatched. CDR3 size: 17 residues. The V gene's germline CDR1 is LNHDA and CDR2 SQIVND (reference sequence). The DNA for the CDR3 is TGTGCCAGTAGTAAAGGACTAGCGGGAGTGGAAGCAGATACGCAGTATTTT. Translated, it gives CASSKGLAGVEADTQYF.